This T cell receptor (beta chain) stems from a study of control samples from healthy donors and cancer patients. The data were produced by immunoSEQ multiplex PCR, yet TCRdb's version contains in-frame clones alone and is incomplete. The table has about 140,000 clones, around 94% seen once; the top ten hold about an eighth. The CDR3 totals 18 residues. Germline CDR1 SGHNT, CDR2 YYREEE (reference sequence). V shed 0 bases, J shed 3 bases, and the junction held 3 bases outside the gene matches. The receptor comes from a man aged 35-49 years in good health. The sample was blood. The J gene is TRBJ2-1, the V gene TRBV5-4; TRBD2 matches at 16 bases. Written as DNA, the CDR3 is TGTGCCAGCAGCTTGGAGGGACTAGCGGGGGGGATCTACAATGAGCAGTTCTTC. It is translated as CASSLEGLAGGIYNEQFF.